Listed here is a single T cell receptor (beta chain). Profiling relied on immunoSEQ multiplex PCR, and the TCRdb table lists in-frame clones only, not all of them. The data contain some 110,000 clones, approximately 78% of them singletons. The data were taken from a study of blood T cell repertoires in COVID-19. Study information: Both acute and convalescent COVID-19 samples were obtained from the United States, Italy and Spain. Sources were T cells, B-cell-depleted T cells, or PBMCs; the material itself was cDNA or gDNA.

The V end lost 4 bases, the J end lost 6 bases, and 15 bases lay between the germline ends. Germline V CDR1 and CDR2: GTSNPN, SVGIG (reference sequence). The CDR3 length is 14 residues. This clonotype was sampled from a man between 65 and 85 years old with acute or convalescent COVID-19. The J gene is TRBJ1-4, the V gene TRBV30; maybe TRBD1 (5 bases). The sample comprised peripheral blood. Written as DNA, the CDR3 is TGTGCCTGGACCCTACCTGGGGCGGATGAAAAACTGTTTTTT. The encoded protein is CAWTLPGADEKLFF.